The 17 T cell receptor beta chains presented below share a single source sample, sequenced in a study of blood T cell repertoires in COVID-19 (dated by TCRdb to the early 2020s). The library was produced with the immunoSEQ multiplex PCR assay. TCRdb carries this immuneACCESS record with in-frame sequences only. Its versions omit some clonotypes, under half of them owing to an unresolved V gene in the studies checked, with the rest unexplained. The table for this sample lists fewer than 700,000 clones; roughly nine tenths of them were counted only once. The ten largest make up roughly 7.3% of the sample. Material for sequencing was peripheral blood. Receptor source: a woman between 50 and 59 years old with COVID-19, enrolled during active disease.

Comments on this clone: Different DNA sequences within this sample yield the same CDR3. The chain has TRBV24-1 and TRBJ2-7; D is unclear. From germline, CDR1 is KGHDR and CDR2 SFDVKD. CDR3 length equals 11 residues. Trimming took 5 bases from V and 4 from J, leaving 5 bases between them. As DNA, the CDR3 is TGTGCCACCAGTGGCGGTTACGAGCAGTACTTC. Protein: CATSGGYEQYF.

The chain uses TRBV5-4 and TRBJ2-7; the D is unclear. This CDR3 spans 12 amino acids. CDR1 and CDR2 (germline): SGHNT, YYREEE (reference sequence). V was shortened by 0 bases and J by 3 bases, with 4 bases between the two germline ends. CDR3 in DNA: TGTGCCAGCAGCTTGGCAGACTACGAGCAGTACTTC. Residues: CASSLADYEQYF.

The table lists this clone with many counts. The J gene is TRBJ2-3, the V gene TRBV4-1, with 9 bases fitting TRBD2. There are 15 residues in the CDR3. V was pared by 6 bases and J by 6 bases, with 10 bases of the junction left unmatched. Germline V gene lookup returns CDR1 MGHRA and CDR2 YSYEKL. The CDR3 is CASRLSGGSGDTQYF. CDR3 in DNA: TGCGCCAGCAGGCTCAGCGGGGGGTCCGGGGATACGCAGTATTTT.

The CDR3 nucleotides are TGTGCCAGCAGCGGCCGGGGCGGGGACAGGGAATTCCCTGGGGCCAACGTCCTGACTTTC. It yields the protein CASSGRGGDREFPGANVLTF. The chain couples TRBV9 to TRBJ2-6, with 9 bases matching TRBD1. Germline CDR1 and CDR2: SGDLS and YYNGEE. CDR3 length: 20 residues. Trimming removed 3 bases from V and 2 bases from J; junction bases left unmatched: 15.

This clone was counted only a few times. The V and J genes are TRBV12-5 and TRBJ1-5; no clear D. CDR1 and CDR2 (germline): LGHNT, FRNRAP. This CDR3 has 16 amino acids. V lost 3 bases, J lost 0 bases, and 12 bases lay in between. DNA for the CDR3: TGTGCTAGTGGTTTCCTTAGATCATATAGCAATCAGCCCCAGCATTTT. Its translation: CASGFLRSYSNQPQHF.

The chain is built from TRBV4-1 and TRBJ2-3, with a tentative D call TRBD1 (6 bases). Germline values: CDR1 MGHRA, CDR2 YSYEKL. The CDR3 length is 16 residues. V lost 0 bases and J lost 2, with 12 bases in between. The CDR3 bases are TGCGCCAGCAGCCAAGAAGGGGGATGGAACACAGATACGCAGTATTTT. It yields the protein CASSQEGGWNTDTQYF.

This chain joins TRBV6-6 and TRBJ1-2; perhaps TRBD1 as D (6 bases). V was clipped by 6 bases and J by 2 bases, with 16 bases between them. Germline values: CDR1 MNHNY, CDR2 SVGAGI (reference sequence). The CDR3 is made up of 15 amino acids. CDR3 nucleotides: TGTGCCAGCAGGACAGGCAAAGAGGGCAACTATGGCTACACCTTC. This gives the protein CASRTGKEGNYGYTF.

As regards this clone: The germline gene is not matched at one end of the junction; a read error may be the cause. The chain carries TRBV29-1 and TRBJ1-1, with a tentative D call TRBD1 (5 bases). CDR1 and CDR2 from the germline V gene are SQVTM and ANQGSEA. The CDR3 sequence is 10 residues long. This CDR3 reads CSVEDSAAFF. The CDR3 DNA is TGCAGCGTAGAAGACAGCGCCGCTTTCTTT. Filled out from reference TRBV29-1 and TRBJ1-1, the complete variable domain reads SAVISQKPSRDICQRGTSLTIQCQVDSQVTMMFWYRQQPGQSLTLIATANQGSEATYESGFVIDKFPISRPNLTFSTLTVSNMSPEDSSIYLCSVEDSAAFFGQGTRLTVV.

Details on this clone: No conserved phenylalanine or tryptophan is present at the end of the CDR3, so a read error is the likely explanation. No DNA is shown, since the ends of the CDR3 on it are uncertain; the CDR3 is the one TCRdb lists. The V call is TRBV13, the J call TRBJ1-2. Germline V lookup: CDR1 PRHDT, CDR2 FYEKMQ (reference sequence). Inclusive of both ends, the CDR3 amounts to 12 amino acids. The chain's CDR3 is CASSFGVGGVPI.

This chain links TRBV5-8 with TRBJ2-3; 11 bases match TRBD2. V was pared by 0 bases and J by 1 base, with 4 bases of the junction left unmatched. The CDR3 is 17 amino acids. The germline V gene encodes CDR1 SGHTS and CDR2 YDEGEE. In DNA form, the CDR3 reads TGTGCCAGCAGCTTGGAACTAGCGGGGGCCCGCACAGATACGCAGTATTTT. It yields the protein CASSLELAGARTDTQYF. The full variable domain, rest sourced from reference TRBV5-8 and TRBJ2-3, is EAGVTQSPTHLIKTRGQQATLRCSPISGHTSVYWYQQALGLGLQFLLWYDEGEERNRGNFPPRFSGRQFPNYSSELNVNALELEDSALYLCASSLELAGARTDTQYFGPGTRLTVL.

The chain uses TRBV7-2 and TRBJ2-7; 10 bases map to TRBD2. The CDR3 is made up of 17 amino acids. The germline CDR1 and CDR2 sequences are SGHTA and FQGNSA. Unmatched junction bases numbered 10, after V lost 5 bases and J lost 0 bases. CDR3 protein: CASSPRSGGASSYEQYF. CDR3 coding DNA: TGTGCCAGCAGCCCGAGGAGCGGGGGGGCGAGCTCCTACGAGCAGTACTTC. The entire variable domain, with the rest obtained from reference TRBV7-2 and TRBJ2-7, is as follows: GAGVSQSPSNKVTEKGKDVELRCDPISGHTALYWYRQSLGQGLEFLIYFQGNSAPDKSGLPSDRFSAERTGGSVSTLTIQRTQQEDSAVYLCASSPRSGGASSYEQYFGPGTRLTVT.

The DNA of the CDR3 is TGTGCCAGCAGCCGACTAGCGATGGCCACAGATACGCAGTATTTT. Its translation: CASSRLAMATDTQYF. The rearrangement links TRBV28 to TRBJ2-3; 8 positions match TRBD2. The CDR3 has 15 residues. CDR1 and CDR2 (germline): MDHEN, SYDVKM. V shed 6 bases and J 2 bases; nucleotides not matched to a gene: 7.

The rearrangement links TRBV7-9 to TRBJ1-1; TRBD1 is a possible D gene (5 bases). Trimming removed 3 bases from V and 1 base from J, with 6 bases in between. CDR3 size: 13 residues. Germline assignment: CDR1 SEHNR and CDR2 FQNEAQ (reference sequence). As DNA, the CDR3 is TGTGCCAGCAGCTTCAGGGAGAACACTGAAGCTTTCTTT. Residues: CASSFRENTEAFF.

The chain recombines TRBV7-9 with TRBJ2-1; 10 positions agree with TRBD2. Germline CDR1 is SEHNR and CDR2 is FQNEAQ (reference sequence). J was trimmed by 7 bases and V by 1 base; bases with no gene match: 4. This CDR3 contains 15 residues. CDR3: CASSLVAGGRNEQFF. CDR3 coding DNA: TGTGCCAGCAGCTTAGTAGCGGGGGGCCGGAATGAGCAGTTCTTC.

The rearrangement uses TRBV10-3 and TRBJ2-7, with 7 positions matching TRBD1. V was clipped by 5 bases and J by 1 base; unmatched bases: 5. This CDR3 has 14 residues. Looked up from germline, CDR1 is ENHRY and CDR2 is SYGVKD. DNA of the CDR3: TGTGCCATCAGTTCAGACAGGGAATCCTACGAGCAGTACTTC. Residues: CAISSDRESYEQYF.

The rearrangement links TRBV19 to TRBJ1-2; D unresolved. V was pared by 6 bases and J by 4 bases, with 18 bases between. CDR3 length: 15 amino acids. The V gene's germline CDR1 is LNHDA and CDR2 SQIVND (reference sequence). CDR3 bases: TGTGCCAGTAGGTGGCCCGGGGTCCCAGGCTATGGCTACACCTTC. The encoded protein is CASRWPGVPGYGYTF.

The J gene is TRBJ2-7, the V gene TRBV7-6; 7 bases line up with TRBD1. With V trimmed by 1 base and J by 0 bases, 6 bases remained unmatched. CDR1 and CDR2 (germline): SGHVS, FNYEAQ. CDR3 length equals 16 residues. The CDR3 DNA sequence: TGTGCCAGCAGCTTAGGGGCCGGGACAGTCTCCTACGAGCAGTACTTC. Translating it yields CASSLGAGTVSYEQYF.